This is a list of T cell receptor beta chains from one sample in a study of T cells in Graves' hyperthyroidism and ophthalmopathy. Using its own MiXCR run on the multiplex PCR reads, TCRdb lists one record per CDR3 protein. The sample consists of around 380,000 distinct CDR3 sequences, around an eighth of them appearing once. Sequencing input: blood. These receptors all come from a man aged 25 to 40 with Graves' hyperthyroidism that later progressed to Graves' ophthalmopathy. Each CDR3 is given with its conserved first and last residue. D genes are given only for firm matches. Rows may omit the clone size; those that give it use once, few, many or a size class.

clone_size	v_call	d_call	j_call	cdr3_nt	cdr3_aa
many	TRBV20-1	-	TRBJ1-2	TGCAGTGCTAGGGATTTGGTTTATGGCTACACCTTC	CSARDLVYGYTF
many	TRBV19	-	TRBJ1-2	TGTGCCAGTACCCACGGACAGCCAGGTGGCTACACCTTC	CASTHGQPGGYTF
-	TRBV7-9	-	TRBJ2-1	TGTGCCAGCAGCTTAGATTGGGCCTACAATGAGCAGTTCTTC	CASSLDWAYNEQFF
few	TRBV5-4	TRBD2	TRBJ2-3	TGTGCCAGCAGCTTGCTCCAGCGGGGGAATACAGATACGCAGTATTTT	CASSLLQRGNTDTQYF
many	TRBV12-3/TRBV12-4	-	TRBJ2-7	TGTGCCAGCAGTTTCGGCAGAAACTACGAGCAGTACTTC	CASSFGRNYEQYF
-	TRBV30	-	TRBJ2-2	TGTGCCTGGAGTGTTCCCCAGGGTCTGACCGGGGAGCTGTTTTTT	CAWSVPQGLTGELFF
many	TRBV2	-	TRBJ1-1	TGTGCCACCCGCGGCAGGGGCACTGAAGCTTTCTTT	CATRGRGTEAFF
-	TRBV5-1	-	TRBJ1-2	TGCGCCAGCAGCTTGGTACACGGTTGGGGCTACACCTTC	CASSLVHGWGYTF
few	TRBV20-1	TRBD1	TRBJ1-1	TGCAGTGCCCCCCCCCCCGGGGACAGGGGATACCTTGAAGCTTTCTTT	CSAPPPGDRGYLEAFF
-	TRBV18	TRBD1	TRBJ1-6	TGTGCCAGCTCACCCGGGACAGGGGGCTTGGGTTCACCCCTCCACTTT	CASSPGTGGLGSPLHF
-	TRBV6-1	TRBD1	TRBJ2-5	TGTGCCAGCGGCGTGAGAGGGGGCCCGCGAGAGGCCCAGTACTTC	CASGVRGGPREAQYF
many	TRBV3-1	-	TRBJ2-5	TGTGCCAGCAGCCAACCCCGGGGGATTCAAGAGACCCAGTACTTC	CASSQPRGIQETQYF
many	TRBV7-9	-	TRBJ2-1	TGTGCCAGCAGCGCCAGGGGTCCCTATGACAATGAGCAGTTCTTC	CASSARGPYDNEQFF
few	TRBV27	-	TRBJ1-1	TGTGCCAGCAGTTTAGCCGGGGGGCGGACATCTGGCGAAGCTTTCTTT	CASSLAGGRTSGEAFF
many	TRBV12-3/TRBV12-4	-	TRBJ1-1	TGTGCCAGCAGTTTAAGGTCCCGAGAACGGGCTTTCTTT	CASSLRSRERAFF
many	TRBV2	-	TRBJ1-6	TGTGCCAGCAGTGAAACGGTTGTCAGGGACTTTTATAATTCACCCCTCCACTTT	CASSETVVRDFYNSPLHF
few	TRBV10-1	-	TRBJ1-2	TGCGCCAGCAGTGAAGGGGGTTCCTATGGCTACACCTTC	CASSEGGSYGYTF
-	TRBV6-1	TRBD1	TRBJ1-6	TGTGCCAGCAGCCATCCTGGACAGGCTAATTCACCCCTCCACTTT	CASSHPGQANSPLHF
few	TRBV6-1	-	TRBJ1-1	TGTGCCAGCAGTCGGCCACCTCCCGCTGAAGCTTTCTTT	CASSRPPPAEAFF
many	TRBV3-1	TRBD1	TRBJ1-2	TGTGCCAGCAGCCTGGGGACAGCCCACTATGGCTACACCTTC	CASSLGTAHYGYTF
-	TRBV18	TRBD1	TRBJ1-6	TGTGCCAGCCATCTTAACCGGGACAGATTGCCTCCGCGGAATTCACCCCTCCACTTT	CASHLNRDRLPPRNSPLHF
few	TRBV7-9	-	TRBJ2-3	TGTGCCAGCGGGGAAAGGGCCATAACAGATACGCAGTATTTT	CASGERAITDTQYF
-	TRBV6-2/TRBV6-3	-	TRBJ2-6	TGTGCCAGCGCGTCTCAGAGCTCTGGGGCCAACGTCCTGACTTTC	CASASQSSGANVLTF
many	TRBV5-1	-	TRBJ1-6	TGCGCCAGCAGCTGGGGGCCCACAGGTTCTACTTCACCCCTCCACTTT	CASSWGPTGSTSPLHF